Listed here are 2 T cell receptor beta chains from one sample, sequenced in a study of blood T cell repertoires in COVID-19 (dated by TCRdb to 2018 to 2021). The library relied on the immunoSEQ multiplex PCR assay. TCRdb took this table from immuneACCESS and kept in-frame rearrangements with V and J called. Such tables lack part of the clones; where checked against another copy, unresolved V genes explain under half of the gap, and the rest is unexplained. The sample profile shows around 130,000 clones; roughly 84% of them were found once. 3% to 4.5% of the sample rests with the top ten. The sample comprised PBMCs or T cells enriched from blood (not recorded which). These TCRs come from a woman in her 30s who had recovered from COVID-19.

This chain connects TRBV7-9 to TRBJ2-1; 11 bases are shared with TRBD2. The CDR3 spans 15 residues. Germline V CDR1 and CDR2: SEHNR, FQNEAQ (reference sequence). Trimming cost V 2 bases and J 7 bases; bases outside gene matches: 4. The CDR3 nucleotides are TGTGCCAGCAGCTTATTACTAGCGGGAGTGAATGAGCAGTTCTTC. Translated: CASSLLLAGVNEQFF.

The chain is built from TRBV6-5 and TRBJ1-6; 9 positions agree with TRBD1. CDR1 is MNHEY, CDR2 SVGAGI, per germline. The trim removed 4 bases at V and 8 bases at J, leaving 6 bases unmatched. The CDR3 has 15 amino acids. The CDR3 loop is CASSFRTGEYSPLHF. CDR3 nucleotide sequence: TGTGCCAGCAGTTTTCGGACAGGGGAGTATTCACCCCTCCACTTT.